This record concerns one T cell receptor (beta chain) sequence. Its antigen is as yet unknown. This record belongs to a study of cytomegalovirus exposure and HLA in healthy donors. The CDR3 consists of 15 residues. The V gene's germline CDR1 is SGHNT and CDR2 YYREEE (reference sequence). Trimming stripped 4 bases from V and 8 bases from J, with 18 bases between. Broader study findings: Later, an analysis found that common viral pathogens appeared to be linked with several of the most significant clusters.

With 60 Vbeta and 13 Jbeta primers, the PCR was carried out. Sequenced by immunoSEQ multiplex PCR; TCRdb stores in-frame clones only, minus some. The table includes 150,000 to 200,000 clones, roughly four fifths detected once. The receptor was derived from a young woman in good health and CMV-seronegative. The chain uses TRBV5-4 and TRBJ2-2; perhaps TRBD1 as D (6 bases). The source material was PBMCs. In DNA, the CDR3 is TGTGCCAGCAGCCTGGGGGCCCTTGCTTCTGGGGAGCTGTTTTTT. Amino acid sequence: CASSLGALASGELFF. Using reference TRBV5-4 and TRBJ2-2 for the parts outside the CDR3, the full variable domain is ETGVTQSPTHLIKTRGQQVTLRCSSQSGHNTVSWYQQALGQGPQFIFQYYREEENGRGNFPPRFSGLQFPNYSSELNVNALELDDSALYLCASSLGALASGELFFGEGSRLTVL.